This T cell receptor beta chain was found in a study of a mutant IDH1 vaccine in newly diagnosed glioma. The data were produced by immunoSEQ multiplex PCR, yet TCRdb's version contains in-frame clones alone and is incomplete. The sample shows around 50,000 clones, 70% to 85% of them seen only once. Time point described: week 35, safety follow-up. Vaccination comprised doses that each held 300 ug of mutant IDH1 20-mer peptide, plus topical imiquimod. A note on this clone: Its antigen is still unknown.

This CDR3 comprises 15 residues. Germline V gene data show CDR1 as SGHRS and CDR2 as YFSETQ. V was shortened by 0 bases and J by 8 bases, with 17 bases between the two germline ends. The V call is TRBV5-1, the J call TRBJ1-1; D unclear. The source material was PBMCs, sampled from a glioma patient whose treatment included an IDH1 peptide vaccine. This TCR derives from a man in his forties with glioma. The CDR3 DNA follows: TGCGCCAGCAGCTTGGCCTTGGCTCGAGCGGGGGAAGCTTTCTTT. This translates into CASSLALARAGEAFF.